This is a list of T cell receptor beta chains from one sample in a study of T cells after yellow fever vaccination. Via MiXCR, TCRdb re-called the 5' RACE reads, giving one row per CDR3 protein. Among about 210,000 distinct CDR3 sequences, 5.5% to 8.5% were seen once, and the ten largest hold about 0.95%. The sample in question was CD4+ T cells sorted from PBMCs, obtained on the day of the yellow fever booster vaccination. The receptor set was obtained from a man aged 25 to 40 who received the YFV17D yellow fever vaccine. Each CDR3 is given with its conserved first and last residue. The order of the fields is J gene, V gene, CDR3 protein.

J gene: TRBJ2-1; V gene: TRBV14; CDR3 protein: CASSQLARSEQFF
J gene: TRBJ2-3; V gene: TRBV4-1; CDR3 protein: CASSQGSDTQYF
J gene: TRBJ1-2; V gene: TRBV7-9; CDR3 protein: CASSLELGILGYTF
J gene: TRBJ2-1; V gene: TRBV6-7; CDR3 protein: CASSRSGNEQFF
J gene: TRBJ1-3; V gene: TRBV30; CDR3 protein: CAWRQDPSGNTIYF
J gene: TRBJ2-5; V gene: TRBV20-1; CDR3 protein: CSARSRDSQETQYF
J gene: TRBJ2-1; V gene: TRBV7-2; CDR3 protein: CASSSGFSLIEYNEQFF
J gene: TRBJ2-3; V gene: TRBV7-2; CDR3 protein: CASSFSMADTQYF
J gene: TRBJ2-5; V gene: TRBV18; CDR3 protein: CASSPGSSEEETQYF
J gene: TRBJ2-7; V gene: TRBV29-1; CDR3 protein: CSVERTGSEQYF
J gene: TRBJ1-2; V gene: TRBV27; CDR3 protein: CASSLTQYYGYTF
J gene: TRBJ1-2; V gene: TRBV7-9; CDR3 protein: CASSGTGGLYGYTF
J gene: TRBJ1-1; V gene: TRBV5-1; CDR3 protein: CASSLQGGNTEAFF
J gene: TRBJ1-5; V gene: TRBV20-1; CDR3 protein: CSAVEGNQPQHF
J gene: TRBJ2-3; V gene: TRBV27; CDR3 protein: CASSTRLAGYTDTQYF
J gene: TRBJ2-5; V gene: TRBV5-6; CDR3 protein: CASSLPSAETQYF
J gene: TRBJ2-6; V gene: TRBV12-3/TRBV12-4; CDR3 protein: CASSPQYAGANVLTF
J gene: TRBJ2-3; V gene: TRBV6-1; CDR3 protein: CASTPLWGTDTQYF
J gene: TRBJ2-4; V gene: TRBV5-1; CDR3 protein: CASSSPAGDLAKNIQYF
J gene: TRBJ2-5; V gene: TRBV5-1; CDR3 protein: CASSSPGAETQYF
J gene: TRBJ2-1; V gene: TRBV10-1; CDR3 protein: CASSERTRGSYNEQFF
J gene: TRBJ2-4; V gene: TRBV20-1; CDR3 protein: CSARGQGAGNIQYF
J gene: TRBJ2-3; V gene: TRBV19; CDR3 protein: CAARGQGTDTQYF
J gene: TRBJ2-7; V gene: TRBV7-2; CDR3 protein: CASSPRQGSTYEQYF
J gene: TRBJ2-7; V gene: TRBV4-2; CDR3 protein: CASSRDTSWEQYF
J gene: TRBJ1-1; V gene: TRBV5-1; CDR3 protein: CASNNQQGSEAFF
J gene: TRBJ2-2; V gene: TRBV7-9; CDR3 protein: CASSSGDTGELFF
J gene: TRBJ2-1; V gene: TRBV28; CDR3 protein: CASSLSGRGEQFF
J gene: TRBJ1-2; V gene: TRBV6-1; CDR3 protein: CASSEALGRAYGYTF
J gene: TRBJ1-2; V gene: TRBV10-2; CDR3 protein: CASSQGVPIGYTF
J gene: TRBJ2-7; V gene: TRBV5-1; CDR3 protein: CASSLVSGRSYEQYF
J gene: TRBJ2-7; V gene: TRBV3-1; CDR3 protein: CASQDGTGRYEQYF
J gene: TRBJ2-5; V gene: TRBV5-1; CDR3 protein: CASSLAGVSQETQYF
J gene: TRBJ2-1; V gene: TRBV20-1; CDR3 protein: CSAKKAGPNEQFF
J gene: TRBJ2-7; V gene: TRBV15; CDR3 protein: CATSPGRPTYEQYF
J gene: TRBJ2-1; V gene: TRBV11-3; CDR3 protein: CASSSHGTNLRGAEQFF
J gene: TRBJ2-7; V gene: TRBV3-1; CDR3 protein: CASSPEWLAGTYEQYF
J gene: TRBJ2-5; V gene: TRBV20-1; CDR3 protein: CSAFTGRETQYF
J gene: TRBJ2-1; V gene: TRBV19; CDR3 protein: CATQVALNEQFF
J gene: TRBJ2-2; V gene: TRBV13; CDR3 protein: CAGSKLFF
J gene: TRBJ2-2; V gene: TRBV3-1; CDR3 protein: CASSQGRKGDTGELFF
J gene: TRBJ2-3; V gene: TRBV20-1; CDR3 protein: CSARDFHTGLSTDTQYF
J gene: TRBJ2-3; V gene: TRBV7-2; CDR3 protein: CASSLGSSTDTQYF
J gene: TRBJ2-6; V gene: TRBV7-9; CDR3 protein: CASSQANVLTF
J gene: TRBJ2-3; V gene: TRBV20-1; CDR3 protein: CSARVARERTDTQYF